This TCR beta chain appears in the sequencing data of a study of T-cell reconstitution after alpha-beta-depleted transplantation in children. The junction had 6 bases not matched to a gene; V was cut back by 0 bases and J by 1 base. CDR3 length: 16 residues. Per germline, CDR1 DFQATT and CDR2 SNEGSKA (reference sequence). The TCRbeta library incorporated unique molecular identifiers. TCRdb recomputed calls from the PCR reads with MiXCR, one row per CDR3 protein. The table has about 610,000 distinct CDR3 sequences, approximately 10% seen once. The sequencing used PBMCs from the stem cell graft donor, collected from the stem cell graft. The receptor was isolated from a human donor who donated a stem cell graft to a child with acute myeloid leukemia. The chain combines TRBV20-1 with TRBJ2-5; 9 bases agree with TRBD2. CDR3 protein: CSARDPASGTQETQYF. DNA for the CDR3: TGCAGTGCTAGAGATCCGGCTAGCGGGACCCAAGAGACCCAGTACTTC.